Listed below are T cell receptor beta chains from one sample, sequenced in a study of T cells after yellow fever vaccination. MiXCR, run by TCRdb on the 5' RACE reads, gives a single entry per CDR3 protein. The sample holds just under 600,000 distinct CDR3 sequences, 13% seen once. The source was PBMCs, collected on the day of the yellow fever booster vaccination. The receptors shown here come from a man aged 30-40 years who received the YFV17D yellow fever vaccine. The CDR3 runs from the conserved cysteine through the conserved F or W. Fields, in order: J gene, V gene, CDR3 protein.

>TRBJ2-2|TRBV12-3/TRBV12-4
CASSRAGELFF
>TRBJ2-7|TRBV7-2
CASRSGGGYEQYF
>TRBJ2-1|TRBV5-4
CATLMTSGSTPYNEQFF
>TRBJ2-1|TRBV4-3
CASSARDRDYNEQFF
>TRBJ2-3|TRBV5-1
CASSLELSASTDTQYF
>TRBJ2-1|TRBV10-3
CAISESTGREQFF
>TRBJ2-2|TRBV7-3
CASSLWDRALTENTGELFF
>TRBJ2-1|TRBV1
CTSSQNTPLVGTTNEQFF
>TRBJ1-1|TRBV6-1
CASSAEVLDTEAFF
>TRBJ2-1|TRBV9
CASSVTTGTSGSNEQFF
>TRBJ2-3|TRBV4-3
CASSQDPQGTSAYF
>TRBJ1-2|TRBV29-1
CSVLQGAWGYTF
>TRBJ2-1|TRBV7-2
CASSLLAGTYNEQFF
>TRBJ1-1|TRBV7-8
CASSLIGVLMNTEAFF
>TRBJ2-4|TRBV5-1
CASSLAGRSIQYF
>TRBJ1-1|TRBV9
CASSAGGWNTEAFF
>TRBJ2-7|TRBV3-1
CASSRTNQYEQYF
>TRBJ1-3|TRBV3-1
CASTETVSGNTIYF
>TRBJ1-6|TRBV5-5
CASSSAAGANSPLHF
>TRBJ2-1|TRBV5-1
CASNVATPYNEQFF
>TRBJ1-2|TRBV3-1
CASSSDRVYGYTF
>TRBJ2-1|TRBV14
CASSQTRSSYNEQFF
>TRBJ2-5|TRBV7-2
CASSSGARETQYF
>TRBJ2-5|TRBV7-2
CASSLVTSRETQYF
>TRBJ2-5|TRBV4-2
CASSPWTSGSSGLETQYF
>TRBJ2-7|TRBV7-9
CASSRTGYESGYEQYF
>TRBJ2-5|TRBV10-2
CATTLALPQETQYF
>TRBJ2-3|TRBV7-6
CASSGYGGSGADTQYF
>TRBJ1-6|TRBV5-1
CASSSRDGQNSPLHF
>TRBJ2-4|TRBV5-4
CASSPEAAEAKNIQYF